This record looks at one T cell receptor (beta chain) sequence and its context. Germline-derived CDR1 and CDR2 are LGHNA and YNFKEQ. V lost 0 bases to trimming and J lost 6 bases; unmatched junction nucleotides: 14. This CDR3 has 17 residues. Generated by immunoSEQ multiplex PCR, the TCRdb table keeps only in-frame clones and is missing some. The data contain approximately 20,000 clones, 86% of them singletons. The data belong to a study of T cell changes during pregnancy in multiple sclerosis. The chain joins TRBV4-2 to TRBJ2-7, with 7 bases lining up with TRBD1. The sequence was collected from a female donor in good health, enrolled as a control in a pregnancy study. The sample consisted of CD8+ T cells from peripheral blood mononuclear cells, taken in the third trimester of pregnancy. The DNA for the CDR3 is TGTGCCAGCAGCCAAGATTTAGGGGGACAGAGTATCGCCGAGCAGTACTTC. It codes for CASSQDLGGQSIAEQYF.